The source of this TCR beta chain is a study of cytomegalovirus exposure and HLA in healthy donors. Remarks on this clone: The antigen is undetermined.

Between the trimmed V and J ends, which lost 3 bases and 4 bases, there was a span of 10 bases. Germline CDR1 reads SGDLS; CDR2 reads YYNGEE. The CDR3 consists of 14 residues. The study's findings and limits: TCR beta chain V- and J-gene trimming was linked, in a later analysis, to a missense variant in DCLRE1C. A later analysis showed that HLA-associated TCR beta chains had undergone more clonal expansion than equally common others. An apparent linkage of common viral pathogens to several of the most significant clusters emerged in a later analysis. According to reports, the classifier identified cytomegalovirus status with high specificity and sensitivity.

With 60 Vbeta and 13 Jbeta primers, the PCR was carried out. Repertoires were generated with immunoSEQ multiplex PCR, while TCRdb's copy carries only in-frame clones and drops some. The sample contains about 120,000 clones, roughly three quarters of which appear only once. This chain connects TRBV9 to TRBJ1-4; D ambiguous. Sequenced input: PBMCs. The receptor was isolated from a woman younger than 30 in good health and CMV-seronegative. The CDR3 spells CASSGPSINEKLFF. The DNA of the CDR3 is TGTGCCAGCAGCGGGCCATCGATTAATGAAAAACTGTTTTTT.